This T cell receptor (beta chain) comes out of a study of OX40 agonist ivuxolimab in advanced cancers. Study context: The treatment was a fully human IgG2 OX40 agonist, ivuxolimab. Patients treated during dose escalation were battling hepatocellular carcinoma, melanoma, renal cell or head and neck cancer. Aged about 23 to 90 with a mean of 60 years, they were almost 85% male.

Whole-study findings and limits: In CD8+ T cells, expanded clones were on average more numerous than in CD4+.

Worth noting for this clone: What it binds is not known.

The assay was immunoSEQ multiplex PCR, and TCRdb's table has in-frame clones only and misses some. The data hold roughly 75,000 clones, with around nine tenths observed a single time. This CDR3 region has 15 residues. The germline gives CDR1 SNHLY, CDR2 FYNNEI. Trimming removed 4 bases from V and 1 base from J, with 13 bases in between. V is TRBV2 and J is TRBJ2-5, with a tentative D call TRBD2 (5 bases). The TCR sequence derives from an adult with an advanced solid tumor such as melanoma, head and neck, liver or kidney cancer. The starting material was CD4+ or CD8+ T cells sorted from blood, obtained in a trial of the OX40 agonist ivuxolimab. CDR3 loop: CASSAQTTTQETQYF. CDR3 bases: TGTGCCAGCAGTGCCCAGACTACGACCCAAGAGACCCAGTACTTC.